The sequence of this TCR beta chain was determined in a study of Graves' ophthalmopathy and Graves' hyperthyroidism. Germline loops: CDR1 SGDLS, CDR2 YYNGEE. The CDR3 spans 16 residues. With 4 bases removed from V and 4 bases from J, the gap between germline ends came to 21 bases. The study enrolled ophthalmopathy donors with moderate-to-severe activity, CAS ≥3, NOSPECS ≥4 and duration under 3 months. PBMCs were obtained from roughly 9.4 ml of fresh peripheral blood. Using RNA transcripts, the TCR beta CDR3 regions were amplified. The workflow started with a first-round RT-PCR run with HTBI primers and then moved on to a second-round multiplex PCR. TCRdb independently ran MiXCR on the multiplex PCR reads; one entry per CDR3 protein. In the table there are 650,000 to 900,000 distinct CDR3 sequences, 40% of which are singletons.

The source is an adult man with Graves' ophthalmopathy. The sample was peripheral blood. This rearrangement joins TRBV9 to TRBJ2-7, with D perhaps being TRBD1 or TRBD2 (6 bases each). Written as DNA, the CDR3 is TGTGCCAGCAGCCCCAGGAATGCGGGACACTCATACGAGCAGTACTTC. Amino acids: CASSPRNAGHSYEQYF.